This T cell receptor (beta chain) emerged from a study of a mutant IDH1 vaccine in newly diagnosed glioma. Study-wide background: Mean patient age was around 40 years; approximately 60% were male and roughly 38% female. Patients had received radiotherapy, temozolomide, or both previously, most receiving both.

The CDR3 is 14 residues long. CDR1 is MNHEY, CDR2 SVGAGI, per germline. The germline V and J ends were trimmed by 6 bases and 1 base, with 12 bases remaining between them. The time point denotes: baseline, week 1 (first vaccination visit). Treatment of the sample: pre-vaccination baseline after standard-of-care therapy. The donors' diagnosis was new WHO grade 3 or 4 astrocytoma that was IDH1-mutant and ATRX-lost. Overall study findings and caveats: The vaccine induced immune responses, and these occurred in roughly 93% of patients.

Repertoires were generated with immunoSEQ multiplex PCR, while TCRdb's copy carries only in-frame clones and drops some. This sample has 50,000 to 65,000 clones; roughly 80% occur once, and the top ten carry under 20%. As to this clone: The antigen is not known.

Source: PBMCs, taken from a glioma patient treated with radiotherapy, temozolomide or both. The chain links TRBV6-5 to TRBJ1-1; D not resolved. The sequence was collected from a man aged 18-30 years with glioma. The chain's CDR3 is CASRRPHENTEAFF. The CDR3 bases are TGTGCCAGCAGAAGACCCCACGAGAACACTGAAGCTTTCTTT.